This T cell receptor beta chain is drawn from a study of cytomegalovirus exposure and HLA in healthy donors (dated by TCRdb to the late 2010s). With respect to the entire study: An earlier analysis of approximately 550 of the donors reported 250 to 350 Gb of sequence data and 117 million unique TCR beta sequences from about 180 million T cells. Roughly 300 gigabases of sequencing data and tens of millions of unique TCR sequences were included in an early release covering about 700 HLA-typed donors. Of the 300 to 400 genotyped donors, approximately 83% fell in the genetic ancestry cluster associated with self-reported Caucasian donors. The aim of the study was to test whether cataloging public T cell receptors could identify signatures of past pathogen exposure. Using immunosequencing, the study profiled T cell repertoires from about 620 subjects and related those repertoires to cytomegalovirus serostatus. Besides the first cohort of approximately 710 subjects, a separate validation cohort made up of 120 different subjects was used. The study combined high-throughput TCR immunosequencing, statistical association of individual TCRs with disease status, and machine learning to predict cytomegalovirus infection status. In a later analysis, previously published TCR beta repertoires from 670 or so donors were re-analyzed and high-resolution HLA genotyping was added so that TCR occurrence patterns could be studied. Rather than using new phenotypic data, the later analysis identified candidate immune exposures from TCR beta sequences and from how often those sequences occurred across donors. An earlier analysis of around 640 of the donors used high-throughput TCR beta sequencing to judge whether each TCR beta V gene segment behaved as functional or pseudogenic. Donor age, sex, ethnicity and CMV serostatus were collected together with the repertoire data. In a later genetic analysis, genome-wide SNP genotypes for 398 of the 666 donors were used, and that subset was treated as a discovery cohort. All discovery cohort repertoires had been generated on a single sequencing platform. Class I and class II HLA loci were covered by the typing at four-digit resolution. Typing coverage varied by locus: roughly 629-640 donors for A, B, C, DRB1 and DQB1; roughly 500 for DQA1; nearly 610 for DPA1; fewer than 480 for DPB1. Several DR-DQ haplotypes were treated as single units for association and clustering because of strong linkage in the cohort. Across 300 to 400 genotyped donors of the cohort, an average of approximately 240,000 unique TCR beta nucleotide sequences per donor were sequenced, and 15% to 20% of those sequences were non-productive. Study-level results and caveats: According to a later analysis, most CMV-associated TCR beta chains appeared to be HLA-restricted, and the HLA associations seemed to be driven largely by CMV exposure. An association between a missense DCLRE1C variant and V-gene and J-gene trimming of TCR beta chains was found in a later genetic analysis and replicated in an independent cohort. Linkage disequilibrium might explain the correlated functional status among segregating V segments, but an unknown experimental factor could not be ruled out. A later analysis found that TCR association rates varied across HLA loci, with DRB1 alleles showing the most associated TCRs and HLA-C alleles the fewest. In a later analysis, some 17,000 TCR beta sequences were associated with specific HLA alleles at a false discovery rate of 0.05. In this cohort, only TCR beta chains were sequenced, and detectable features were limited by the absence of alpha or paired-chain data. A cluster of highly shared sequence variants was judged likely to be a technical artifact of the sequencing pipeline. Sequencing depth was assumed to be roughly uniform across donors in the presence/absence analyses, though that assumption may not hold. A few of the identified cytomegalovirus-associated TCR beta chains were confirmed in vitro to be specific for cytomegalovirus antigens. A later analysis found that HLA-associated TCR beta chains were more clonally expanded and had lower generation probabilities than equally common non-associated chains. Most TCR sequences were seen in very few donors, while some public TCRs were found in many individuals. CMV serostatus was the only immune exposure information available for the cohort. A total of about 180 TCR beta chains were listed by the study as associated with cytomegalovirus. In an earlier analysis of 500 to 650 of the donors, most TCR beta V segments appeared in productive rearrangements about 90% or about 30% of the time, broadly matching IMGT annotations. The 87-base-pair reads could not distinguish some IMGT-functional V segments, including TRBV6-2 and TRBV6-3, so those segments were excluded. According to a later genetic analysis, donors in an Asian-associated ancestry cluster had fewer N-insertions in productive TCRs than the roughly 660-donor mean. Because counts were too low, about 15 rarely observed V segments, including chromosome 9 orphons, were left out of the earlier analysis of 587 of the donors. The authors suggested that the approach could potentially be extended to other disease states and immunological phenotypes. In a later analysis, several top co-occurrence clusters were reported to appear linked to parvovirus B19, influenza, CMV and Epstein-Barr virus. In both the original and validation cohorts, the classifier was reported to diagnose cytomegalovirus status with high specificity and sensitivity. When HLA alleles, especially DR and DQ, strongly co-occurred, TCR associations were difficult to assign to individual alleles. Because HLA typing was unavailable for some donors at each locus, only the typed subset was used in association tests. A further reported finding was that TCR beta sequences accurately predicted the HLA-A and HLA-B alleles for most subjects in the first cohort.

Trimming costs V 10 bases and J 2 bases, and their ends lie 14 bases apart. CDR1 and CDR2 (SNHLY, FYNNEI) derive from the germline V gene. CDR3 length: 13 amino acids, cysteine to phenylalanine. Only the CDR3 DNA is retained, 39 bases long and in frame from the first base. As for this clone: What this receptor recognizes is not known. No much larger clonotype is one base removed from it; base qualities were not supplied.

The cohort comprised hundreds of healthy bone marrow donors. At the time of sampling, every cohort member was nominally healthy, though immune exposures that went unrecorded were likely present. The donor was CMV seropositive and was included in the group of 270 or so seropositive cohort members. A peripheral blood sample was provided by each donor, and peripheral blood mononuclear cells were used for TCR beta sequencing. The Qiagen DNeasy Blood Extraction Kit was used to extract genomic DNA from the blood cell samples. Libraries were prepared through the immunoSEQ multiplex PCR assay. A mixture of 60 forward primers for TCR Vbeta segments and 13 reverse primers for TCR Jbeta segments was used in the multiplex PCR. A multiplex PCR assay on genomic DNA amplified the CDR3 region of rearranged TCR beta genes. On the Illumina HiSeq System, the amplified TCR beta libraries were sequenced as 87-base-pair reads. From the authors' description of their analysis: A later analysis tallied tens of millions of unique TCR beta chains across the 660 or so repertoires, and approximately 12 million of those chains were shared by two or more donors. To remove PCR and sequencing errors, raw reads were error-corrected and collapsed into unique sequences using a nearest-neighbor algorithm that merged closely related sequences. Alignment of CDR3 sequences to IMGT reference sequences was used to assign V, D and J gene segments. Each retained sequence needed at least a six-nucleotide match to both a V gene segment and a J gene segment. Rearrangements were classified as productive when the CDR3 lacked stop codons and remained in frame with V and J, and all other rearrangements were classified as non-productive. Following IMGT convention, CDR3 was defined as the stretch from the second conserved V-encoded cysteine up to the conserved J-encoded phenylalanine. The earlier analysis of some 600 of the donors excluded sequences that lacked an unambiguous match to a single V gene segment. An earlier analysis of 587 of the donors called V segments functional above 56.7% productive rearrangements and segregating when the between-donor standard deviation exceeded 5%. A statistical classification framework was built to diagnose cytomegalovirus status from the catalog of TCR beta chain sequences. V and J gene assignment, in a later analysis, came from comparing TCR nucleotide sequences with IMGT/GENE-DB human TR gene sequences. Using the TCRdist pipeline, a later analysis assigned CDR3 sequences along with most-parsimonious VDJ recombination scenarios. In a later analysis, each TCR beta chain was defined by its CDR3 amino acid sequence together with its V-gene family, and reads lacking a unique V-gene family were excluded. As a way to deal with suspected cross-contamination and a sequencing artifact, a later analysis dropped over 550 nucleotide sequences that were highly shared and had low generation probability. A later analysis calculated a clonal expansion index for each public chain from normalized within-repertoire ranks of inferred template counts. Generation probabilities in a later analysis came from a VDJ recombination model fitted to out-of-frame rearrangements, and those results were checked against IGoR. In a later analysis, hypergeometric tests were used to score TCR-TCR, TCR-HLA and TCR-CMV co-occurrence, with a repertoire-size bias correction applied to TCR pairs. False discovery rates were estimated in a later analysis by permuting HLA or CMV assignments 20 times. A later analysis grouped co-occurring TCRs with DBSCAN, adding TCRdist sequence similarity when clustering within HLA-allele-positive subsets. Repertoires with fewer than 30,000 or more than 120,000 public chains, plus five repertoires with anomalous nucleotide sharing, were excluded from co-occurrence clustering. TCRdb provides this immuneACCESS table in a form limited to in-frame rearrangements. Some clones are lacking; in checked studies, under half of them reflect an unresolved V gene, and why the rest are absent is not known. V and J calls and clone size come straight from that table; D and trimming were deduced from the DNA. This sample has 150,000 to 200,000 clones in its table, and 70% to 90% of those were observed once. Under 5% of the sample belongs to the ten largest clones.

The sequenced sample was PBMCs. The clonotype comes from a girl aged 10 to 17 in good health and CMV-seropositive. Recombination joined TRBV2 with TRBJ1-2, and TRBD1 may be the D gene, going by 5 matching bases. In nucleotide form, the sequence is TGTGCCATAGTTGCGGGGGGAAACTATGGCTACACCTTC. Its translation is CAIVAGGNYGYTF.